This record covers a single T cell receptor beta chain. No antigen is known for it. The assay was immunoSEQ multiplex PCR, and TCRdb's table has in-frame clones only and misses some. The sample carries roughly 24,000 clones, 75% to 90% recorded once. This sample stems from a study of OX40 agonist ivuxolimab in advanced cancers. Germline trimming cut 7 bases from V and 7 bases from J; bases unmatched to any gene: 14. The CDR3 covers 16 residues. Germline V lookup: CDR1 SNHLY, CDR2 FYNNEI. Study results and caveats: Patients with a partial response at 0.1-3.0 mg/kg had among the lowest clonal expansion.

The receptor comes from an adult with an advanced solid tumor such as melanoma, head and neck, liver or kidney cancer. The rearrangement uses TRBV2 and TRBJ1-4, with 8 bases lining up with TRBD1. Material: CD4+ or CD8+ T cells sorted from blood, obtained in a trial of the OX40 agonist ivuxolimab. This CDR3 reads CASTPWDRFLVEKLFF. The CDR3 DNA follows: TGTGCCAGCACCCCGTGGGACAGGTTTTTGGTTGAAAAACTGTTTTTT. Variable domain in full (rest from reference TRBV2 and TRBJ1-4): EPEVTQTPSHQVTQMGQEVILRCVPISNHLYFYWYRQILGQKVEFLVSFYNNEISEKSEIFDDQFSVERPDGSNFTLKIRSTKLEDSAMYFCASTPWDRFLVEKLFFGSGTQLSVL.